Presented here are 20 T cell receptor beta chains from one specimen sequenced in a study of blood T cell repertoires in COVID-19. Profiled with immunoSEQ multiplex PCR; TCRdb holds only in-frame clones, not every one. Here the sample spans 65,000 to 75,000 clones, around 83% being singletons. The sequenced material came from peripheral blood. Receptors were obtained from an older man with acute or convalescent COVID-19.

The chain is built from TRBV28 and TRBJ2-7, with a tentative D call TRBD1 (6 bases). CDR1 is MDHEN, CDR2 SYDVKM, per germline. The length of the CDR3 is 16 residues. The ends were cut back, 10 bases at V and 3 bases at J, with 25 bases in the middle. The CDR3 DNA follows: TGTGCCACCCGACGAAGGGCCGGGACAAGAATCTACGAGCAGTACTTC. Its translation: CATRRRAGTRIYEQYF.

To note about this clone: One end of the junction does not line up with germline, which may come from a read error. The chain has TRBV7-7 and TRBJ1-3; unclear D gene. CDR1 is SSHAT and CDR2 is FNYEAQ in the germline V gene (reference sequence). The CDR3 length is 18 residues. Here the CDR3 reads CASSWSRHLLTSGNTIYF. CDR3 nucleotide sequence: TGTGCTAGCAGCTGGAGTCGGCACCTCTTAACCTCTGGAAACACCATATATTTT.

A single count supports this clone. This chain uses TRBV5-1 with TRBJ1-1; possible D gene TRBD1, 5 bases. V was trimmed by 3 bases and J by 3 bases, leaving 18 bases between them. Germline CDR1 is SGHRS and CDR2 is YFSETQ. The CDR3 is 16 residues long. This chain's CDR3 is CASSWEGLEMDTEAFF. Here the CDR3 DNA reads TGCGCCAGCAGCTGGGAGGGGCTGGAGATGGACACTGAAGCTTTCTTT.

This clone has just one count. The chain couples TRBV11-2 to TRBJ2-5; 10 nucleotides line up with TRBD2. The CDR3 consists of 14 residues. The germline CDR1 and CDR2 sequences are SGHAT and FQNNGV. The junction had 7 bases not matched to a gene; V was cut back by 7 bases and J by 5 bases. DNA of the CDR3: TGTGCCAGCACACCTAGCGGGGGTAGGGAGACCCAGTACTTC. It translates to CASTPSGGRETQYF. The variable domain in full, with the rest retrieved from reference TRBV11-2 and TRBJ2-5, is EAGVAQSPRYKIIEKRQSVAFWCNPISGHATLYWYQQILGQGPKLLIQFQNNGVVDDSQLPKDRFSAERLKGVDSTLKIQPAKLEDSAVYLCASTPSGGRETQYFGPGTRLLVL.

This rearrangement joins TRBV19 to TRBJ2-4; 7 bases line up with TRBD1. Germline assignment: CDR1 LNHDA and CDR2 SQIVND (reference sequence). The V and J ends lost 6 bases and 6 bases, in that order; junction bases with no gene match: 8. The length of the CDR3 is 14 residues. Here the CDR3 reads CASSPRGQGNIQYF. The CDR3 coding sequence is TGTGCCAGTAGCCCTAGGGGGCAAGGAAACATTCAGTACTTC. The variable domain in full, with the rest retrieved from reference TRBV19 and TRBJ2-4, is DGGITQSPKYLFRKEGQNVTLSCEQNLNHDAMYWYRQDPGQGLRLIYYSQIVNDFQKGDIAEGYSVSREKKESFPLTVTSAQKNPTAFYLCASSPRGQGNIQYFGAGTRLSVL.

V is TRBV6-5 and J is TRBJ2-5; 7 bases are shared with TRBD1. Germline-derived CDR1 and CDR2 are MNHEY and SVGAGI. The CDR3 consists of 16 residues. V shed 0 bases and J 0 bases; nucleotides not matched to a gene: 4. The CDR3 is CASSYSGTEHQETQYF. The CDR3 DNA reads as TGTGCCAGCAGTTACTCCGGGACAGAGCACCAAGAGACCCAGTACTTC.

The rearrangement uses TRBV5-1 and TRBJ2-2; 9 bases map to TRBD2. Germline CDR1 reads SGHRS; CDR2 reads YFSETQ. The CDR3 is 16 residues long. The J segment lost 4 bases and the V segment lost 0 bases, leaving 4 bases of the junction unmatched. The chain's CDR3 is CASSLAQREVTGELFF. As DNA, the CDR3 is TGCGCCAGCAGCTTGGCCCAGCGGGAGGTCACCGGGGAGCTGTTTTTT.

In nucleotides, the CDR3 is TGTGCCTGGAGTGTGGGGCAGCCCCAAGAGACCCAGTACTTC. This translates into CAWSVGQPQETQYF. This chain uses TRBV30 with TRBJ2-5; D is possibly TRBD1 (5 bases). V dropped 0 bases and J dropped 1 base, with 9 bases sitting between them. The CDR3 runs 14 residues. The germline V gene has CDR1 GTSNPN and CDR2 SVGIG (reference sequence). Using reference TRBV30 and TRBJ2-5 for the parts outside the CDR3, the full variable domain is SQTIHQWPATLVQPVGSPLSLECTVEGTSNPNLYWYRQAAGRGLQLLFYSVGIGQISSEVPQNLSASRPQDRQFILSSKKLLLSDSGFYLCAWSVGQPQETQYFGPGTRLLVL.

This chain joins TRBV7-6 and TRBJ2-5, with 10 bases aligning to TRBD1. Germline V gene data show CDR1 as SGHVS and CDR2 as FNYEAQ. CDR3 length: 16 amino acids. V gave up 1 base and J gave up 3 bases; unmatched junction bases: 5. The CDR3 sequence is CASSLDRGQGKETQYF. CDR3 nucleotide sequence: TGTGCCAGCAGCTTAGACCGGGGACAGGGGAAAGAGACCCAGTACTTC. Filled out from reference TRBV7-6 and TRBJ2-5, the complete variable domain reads GAGVSQSPRYKVTKRGQDVALRCDPISGHVSLYWYRQALGQGPEFLTYFNYEAQQDKSGLPNDRFSAERPEGSISTLTIQRTEQRDSAMYRCASSLDRGQGKETQYFGPGTRLLVL.

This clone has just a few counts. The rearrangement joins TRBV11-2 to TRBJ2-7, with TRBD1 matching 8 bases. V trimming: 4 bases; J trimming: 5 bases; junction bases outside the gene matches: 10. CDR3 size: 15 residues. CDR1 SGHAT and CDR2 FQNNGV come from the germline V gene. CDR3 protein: CASSSIRTGNDEQYF. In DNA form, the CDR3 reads TGTGCCAGCAGCTCTATACGGACAGGGAACGACGAGCAGTACTTC. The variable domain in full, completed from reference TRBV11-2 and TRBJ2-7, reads EAGVAQSPRYKIIEKRQSVAFWCNPISGHATLYWYQQILGQGPKLLIQFQNNGVVDDSQLPKDRFSAERLKGVDSTLKIQPAKLEDSAVYLCASSSIRTGNDEQYFGPGTRLTVT.

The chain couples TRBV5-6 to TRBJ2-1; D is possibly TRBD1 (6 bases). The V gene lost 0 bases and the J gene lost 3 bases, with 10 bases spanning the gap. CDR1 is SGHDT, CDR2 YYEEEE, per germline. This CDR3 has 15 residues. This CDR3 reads CASSLGSGHYNEQFF. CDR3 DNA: TGTGCCAGCAGCTTGGGGTCGGGACACTACAATGAGCAGTTCTTC.

CDR3: CASSTPGRNSPLHF. As DNA, the CDR3 is TGTGCCAGCAGTACCCCAGGGAGGAATTCACCCCTCCACTTT. The chain uses TRBV27 and TRBJ1-6, with D tentatively TRBD1 (5 bases). V gave up 5 bases and J gave up 7 bases, with 12 bases separating them. The germline V gene has CDR1 MNHEY and CDR2 SMNVEV (reference sequence). The CDR3 has 14 residues.

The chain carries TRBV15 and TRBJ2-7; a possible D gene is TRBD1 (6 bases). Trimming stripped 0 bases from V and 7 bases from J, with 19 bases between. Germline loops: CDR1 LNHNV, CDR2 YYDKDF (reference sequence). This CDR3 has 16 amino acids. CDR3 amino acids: CATSRDRSTGWWEQYF. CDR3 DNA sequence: TGTGCCACCAGCAGAGATCGGAGCACAGGGTGGTGGGAGCAGTACTTC.

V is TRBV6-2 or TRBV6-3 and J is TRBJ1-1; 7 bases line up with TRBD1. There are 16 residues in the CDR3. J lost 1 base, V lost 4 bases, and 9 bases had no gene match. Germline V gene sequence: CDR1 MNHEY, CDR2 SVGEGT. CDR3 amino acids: CASSFTTGASNTEAFF. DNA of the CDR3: TGTGCCAGCAGTTTTACAACAGGGGCCTCGAACACTGAAGCTTTCTTT.

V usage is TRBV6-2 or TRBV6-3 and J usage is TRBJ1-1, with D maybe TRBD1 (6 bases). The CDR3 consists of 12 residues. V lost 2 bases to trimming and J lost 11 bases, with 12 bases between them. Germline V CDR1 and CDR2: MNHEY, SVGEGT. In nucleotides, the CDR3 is TGTGCCAGCAGTTACCTCAGGGGAGGGGCTTTCTTT. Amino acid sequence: CASSYLRGGAFF.

The CDR3 DNA follows: TGCGCCAGTGCCCCCCCGGGGGTTAGCAATCAGCCCCAGCATTTT. It translates to CASAPPGVSNQPQHF. The chain links TRBV23-1 to TRBJ1-5; tentative D call: TRBD1 (5 bases). Being an ORF, TRBV23-1 has a function that is uncertain. The CDR3 runs to 15 residues. Trimming took 9 bases from V and 0 from J, leaving 15 bases between them.

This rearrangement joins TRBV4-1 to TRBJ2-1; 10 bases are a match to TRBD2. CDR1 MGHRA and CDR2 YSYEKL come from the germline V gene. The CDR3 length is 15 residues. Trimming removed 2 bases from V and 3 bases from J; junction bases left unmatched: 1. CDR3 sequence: CASSQWTSGYNEQFF. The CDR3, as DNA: TGCGCCAGCAGCCAATGGACTAGCGGCTACAATGAGCAGTTCTTC.

The DNA for the CDR3 is TGTGCCAGCAGCCAACAGGGCGTCCACGGGGAGCTGTTTTTT. It codes for CASSQQGVHGELFF. J is TRBJ2-2 and V is TRBV5-4; D is possibly TRBD1 (6 bases). The CDR3 contains 14 residues. The V gene lost 4 bases and the J gene lost 7 bases, with 14 bases spanning the gap. Germline CDR1 is SGHNT and CDR2 is YYREEE (reference sequence).

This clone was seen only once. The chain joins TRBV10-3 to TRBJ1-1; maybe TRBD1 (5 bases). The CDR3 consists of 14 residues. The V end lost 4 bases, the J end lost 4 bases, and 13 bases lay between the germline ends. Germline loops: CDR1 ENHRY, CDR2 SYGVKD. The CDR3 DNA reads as TGTGCCATCAGTGGGGGAGGGGCAGGCACTGAAGCTTTCTTT. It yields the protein CAISGGGAGTEAFF.

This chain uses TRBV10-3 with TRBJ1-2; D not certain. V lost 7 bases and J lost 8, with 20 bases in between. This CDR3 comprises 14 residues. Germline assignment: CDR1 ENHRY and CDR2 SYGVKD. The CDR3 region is CAITDMAPGRGYTF. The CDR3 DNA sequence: TGTGCCATCACTGACATGGCCCCCGGGAGAGGCTACACCTTC.